This passage covers 15 T cell receptor beta chains from one sample sequenced in a study of Graves' ophthalmopathy and Graves' hyperthyroidism. Amplifying from RNA transcripts, the study obtained TCR beta CDR3 regions. Second-round multiplex PCR came after first-round RT-PCR with HTBI primers. One entry per CDR3 protein, called by TCRdb with MiXCR from the multiplex PCR reads. The sample lists approximately 1.2 million distinct CDR3 sequences; about two fifths were seen once. Sequenced input: peripheral blood or thyroid tissue (not recorded which). These TCRs come from an adult man with Graves' hyperthyroidism.

CDR3 amino acids: CASAYRVPYEQYF. The CDR3 region has the DNA TGTGCCAGCGCATACAGGGTCCCCTACGAGCAGTACTTC. V usage is TRBV7-6 and J usage is TRBJ2-7; possible D gene TRBD1, 6 bases. CDR3 length: 13 amino acids. From germline, CDR1 is SGHVS and CDR2 FNYEAQ. V shed 8 bases and J shed 2 bases, with 13 bases lying between them.

This clonotype was counted at least ten times. The rearrangement joins TRBV5-1 to TRBJ1-4, with D possibly being TRBD1 (5 bases). The germline V and J ends were trimmed by 4 bases and 4 bases, with 11 bases remaining between them. The germline V gene encodes CDR1 SGHRS and CDR2 YFSETQ. The CDR3 contains 14 residues. The CDR3 nucleotides read TGCGCCAGCAGCCTTAGCGGGGGTAATGAAAAACTGTTTTTT. Its translation: CASSLSGGNEKLFF.

This CDR3 reads CASGNTGGFQPQHF. The CDR3 DNA reads as TGTGCCAGCGGCAATACAGGGGGCTTTCAGCCCCAGCATTTT. The rearrangement links TRBV2 to TRBJ1-5; 9 nucleotides agree with TRBD1. Germline V CDR1 and CDR2: SNHLY, FYNNEI. V trimming: 8 bases; J trimming: 6 bases; junction bases outside the gene matches: 8. CDR3 length: 14 residues. Combining the CDR3 with reference TRBV2 and TRBJ1-5 gives the whole variable domain EPEVTQTPSHQVTQMGQEVILRCVPISNHLYFYWYRQILGQKVEFLVSFYNNEISEKSEIFDDQFSVERPDGSNFTLKIRSTKLEDSAMYFCASGNTGGFQPQHFGDGTRLSIL.

In this sample, this clonotype turned up a few times. At one end, the junction sequence differs from germline, possibly due to a read error. V gene TRBV5-8 combines with J gene TRBJ1-5; D gene ambiguous. There are 12 residues in the CDR3. CDR1 and CDR2 from the germline V gene are SGHTS and YDEGEE. CDR3 sequence (DNA): TGCGCCAGCAGCTTGGGAAGTCAGCCCCATCATTTT. As protein: CASSLGSQPHHF.

This clonotype was counted ten times or more. The chain uses TRBV20-1 and TRBJ2-7; 7 bases are shared with TRBD1. J was trimmed by 0 bases and V by 5 bases; bases with no gene match: 7. Germline V gene lookup returns CDR1 DFQATT and CDR2 SNEGSKA (reference sequence). This CDR3 comprises 14 residues. As DNA, the CDR3 is TGCAGTGCTCCCACAGGGGCTAGCTCCTACGAGCAGTACTTC. Its protein is CSAPTGASSYEQYF.

As to this clonotype: This may arise from a read error, as a much more abundant clone is one base away. V and J are TRBV7-9 and TRBJ1-2, with a tentative D call TRBD1 (6 bases). The length of the CDR3 is 13 residues. The germline gives CDR1 SEHNR, CDR2 FQNEAQ (reference sequence). The DNA for the CDR3 is TGTGCCAGCAGCTTAGGGACAGTAGGAGGCTACGCCTTC. Translated, it gives CASSLGTVGGYAF.

CDR3 bases: TGTGCCAGCAGCTCTAGAGGGGGACGGCGACCTTTCAACTATGGCTACACCTTC. Residues: CASSSRGGRRPFNYGYTF. The V call is TRBV11-2, the J call TRBJ1-2, with a weak D call TRBD1 (6 bases). This CDR3 is 18 amino acids long. CDR1 and CDR2 (germline): SGHAT, FQNNGV. V gave up 4 bases and J gave up 2 bases, with 23 bases separating them.

This clonotype came up many times. This chain connects TRBV7-4 to TRBJ1-5; D is ambiguous. The CDR3 has 17 residues. Trimming shortened V by 8 bases and J by 0 bases, and 20 bases separated the two germline ends. Germline V lookup: CDR1 SGHVT, CDR2 SQSDAQ. The CDR3 DNA follows: TGTGCCAGCGCCATCTGGGCACGACGGAATAGCAATCAGCCCCAGCATTTT. Translation gives CASAIWARRNSNQPQHF.

This clonotype was counted once. The V gene is TRBV6-9, the J gene TRBJ1-4; D ambiguous. The germline CDR1 and CDR2 sequences are MNHGY and SVAAGI. This CDR3 has 14 residues. The ends were cut back, 7 bases at V and 0 bases at J, with 9 bases in the middle. The CDR3 region has the DNA TGTGCCAGCACCCGCGGATCAACTAATGAAAAACTGTTTTTT. Translating gives CASTRGSTNEKLFF.

This clonotype was picked up many times. The chain is built from TRBV12-3 or TRBV12-4 and TRBJ1-2, with D possibly being TRBD1 (6 bases). V was shortened by 6 bases and J by 5 bases, with 16 bases between the two germline ends. The length of the CDR3 is 14 residues. DNA of the CDR3: TGTGCCAGCAGCTTCGGATCGGACAGTTATGGCTACACCTTC. This encodes CASSFGSDSYGYTF.

Ten or more counts support this clonotype. In nucleotides, the CDR3 is TGCAGTGCTAGTCGGGACAGGGAGGGTTCACCCCTCCACTTT. It yields the protein CSASRDREGSPLHF. The chain links TRBV20-1 to TRBJ1-6; TRBD1 matches 9 bases. V lost 3 bases and J lost 9; bases outside the gene matches: 6. The germline gives CDR1 DFQATT, CDR2 SNEGSKA (reference sequence). CDR3 length equals 14 residues.

As concerns this clonotype: The junction departs from the called germline gene at one end, perhaps through a read error. This chain connects TRBV10-3 to TRBJ1-1; the match to TRBD1 covers 8 bases. CDR1 is ENHRY and CDR2 is SYGVKD in the germline V gene. The CDR3 spans 14 residues. The CDR3 DNA follows: TGTGCCAGCAGTACAAGGACAGGGATCACTGAAGCTTTCTTT. Its translation: CASSTRTGITEAFF.

The chain couples TRBV6-5 to TRBJ1-2; D perhaps matches TRBD1 (6 bases). Trimming took off 7 bases at V and 0 bases at J, with 15 bases between the two ends. CDR3 size: 15 residues. Germline V gene data show CDR1 as MNHEY and CDR2 as SVGAGI. CDR3: CASNQDRRTNYGYTF. The CDR3 bases are TGTGCCAGCAATCAAGACAGGCGTACTAACTATGGCTACACCTTC.

The chain joins TRBV12-3 or TRBV12-4 to TRBJ1-1, with D possibly TRBD1 on 5 matching bases. The CDR3 covers 13 residues. V lost 3 bases to trimming and J lost 7 bases, with 12 bases between them. Written as DNA, the CDR3 is TGTGCCAGCAGTTTTGCAGGGCTCGGTGAAGCTTTCTTT. Protein product: CASSFAGLGEAFF.

On this clonotype: It may be a read error: a sequence one base away is much more abundant. V and J are TRBV2 and TRBJ2-2, with D hard to call. This CDR3 region has 14 residues. Germline V gene sequence: CDR1 SNHLY, CDR2 FYNNEI. CDR3 loop: CASSQRSVTEELFF. The DNA for the CDR3 is TGTGCCAGCAGCCAAAGGTCTGTTACCGAGGAGCTGTTTTTT.